The 2 T cell receptor beta chains below were found in one sample sequenced in a study of T cells in Graves' hyperthyroidism and ophthalmopathy. Amplified TCR beta CDR3 regions derived from RNA transcripts. HTBI primers drove first-round RT-PCR of the TCR CDR3. One entry per CDR3 protein, called by TCRdb with MiXCR from the multiplex PCR reads. Found here are about 580,000 distinct CDR3 sequences, around 42% of them singletons; the top ten hold more than 7.5%. Sequencing input: peripheral blood or thyroid tissue (not recorded which). The receptors derive from a woman aged 18-35 years with Graves' hyperthyroidism.

This clonotype showed up many times. CDR3 DNA: TGTGCCAGTAGAACAAGGACAGAGGGAGAGACCCAGTACTTC. Translating it yields CASRTRTEGETQYF. This chain connects TRBV19 to TRBJ2-5; D is perhaps TRBD1 (6 bases). The germline V and J ends were trimmed by 6 bases and 4 bases, with 15 bases remaining between them. The CDR3 covers 14 residues. Germline V gene lookup returns CDR1 LNHDA and CDR2 SQIVND (reference sequence).

The sample holds a few counts of this clonotype. This chain joins TRBV15 and TRBJ2-1; D is possibly TRBD1 or TRBD2 (6 bases each). The germline CDR1 and CDR2 sequences are LNHNV and YYDKDF (reference sequence). With 7 bases removed from V and 0 bases from J, the gap between germline ends came to 19 bases. The CDR3 consists of 17 residues. The CDR3 loop reads CATNHLTGASSYNEQFF. The CDR3 nucleotides read TGTGCCACCAACCACTTAACGGGGGCAAGCTCCTACAATGAGCAGTTCTTC.